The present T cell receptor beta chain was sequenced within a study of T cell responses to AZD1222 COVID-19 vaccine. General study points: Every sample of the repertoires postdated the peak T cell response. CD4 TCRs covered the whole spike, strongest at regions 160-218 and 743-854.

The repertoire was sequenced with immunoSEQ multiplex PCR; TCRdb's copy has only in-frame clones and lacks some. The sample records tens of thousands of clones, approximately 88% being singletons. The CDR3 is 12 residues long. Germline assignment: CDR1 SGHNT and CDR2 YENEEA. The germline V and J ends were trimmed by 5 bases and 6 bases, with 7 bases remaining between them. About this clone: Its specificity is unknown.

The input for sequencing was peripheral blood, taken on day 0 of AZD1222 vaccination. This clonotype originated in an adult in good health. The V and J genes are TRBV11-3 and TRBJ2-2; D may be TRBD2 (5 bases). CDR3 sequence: CASSPGAGELFF. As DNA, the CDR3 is TGTGCCAGCAGCCCCGGGGCCGGGGAGCTGTTTTTT.